The entry below describes one T cell receptor (beta chain). Its antigen is not identified. At one boundary the junction diverges from the germline segment, which might be a read error. These data belong to a study of shared clonotypes between healthy human individuals. Study-wide background: Three men and a couple of women, aged 18 to 49, were donors. Per donor, CD8 memory used one plate, CD8 naive used two, CD4 memory used three and CD4 naive used three.

Sequenced by immunoSEQ multiplex PCR; TCRdb stores in-frame clones only, minus some. Here the sample spans approximately 2.5 million clones, 80% to 95% being singletons. This CDR3 has 16 amino acids. Germline V CDR1 and CDR2: SGHVS, FQNEAQ. General study findings and limits: Non-shared clonotypes had lower generation probabilities than those shared by all four donors.

Sequencing was carried out using naive CD4+ T cells from PBMCs. Subset reported: CD45RA+ positively selected. This clonotype originated in a man aged 18 to 30 in good health. Some clones in this sample may be carry-over from other donors' samples. The chain carries TRBV7-8 and TRBJ1-5; 8 bases map to TRBD1. The CDR3 region is CASSVARDRSNQPQHF. The CDR3 DNA is TGTGCCAGCAGCGTAGCAAGGGACAGGAGCAATCAGCCCCAGCATTTT.